Listed below are T cell receptor beta chains from one sample, sequenced in a study of identical twins. TCRdb analysed the 5' RACE reads with MiXCR anew, one entry per CDR3 protein. There are roughly 720,000 distinct CDR3 sequences in the sample; roughly 18% occur only once, and around 14% lies in the top ten. This sample also belongs to another study, concerning T cells expressing NK-cell markers.

The sequenced material came from PBMCs. These TCRs come from a woman between 18 and 30 years old in good health. CDR3s include the opening cysteine and the closing phenylalanine or tryptophan. Fields, in order: clone size, D gene, J gene, V gene, CDR3 protein, CDR3 DNA. D genes are given only for firm matches. Size values are once, few and many counts, or a class for expanded clones, and some rows have none.

size: NA
D: TRBD2
J: TRBJ2-2
V: TRBV7-2
CDR3: CASSLVAGVYPGELFF
DNA: TGTGCCAGCAGCTTAGTAGCGGGAGTCTACCCCGGGGAGCTGTTTTTT

size: few
D: NA
J: TRBJ2-5
V: TRBV12-3/TRBV12-4
CDR3: CASRTSGSGQETQYF
DNA: TGTGCCAGCAGAACCTCGGGGTCGGGACAAGAGACCCAGTACTTC

size: few
D: NA
J: TRBJ1-6
V: TRBV5-1
CDR3: CASSIGQSSNSPLHF
DNA: TGCGCCAGCAGCATCGGACAGTCGAGCAATTCACCCCTCCACTTT

size: NA
D: TRBD1
J: TRBJ2-1
V: TRBV9
CDR3: CASSVEGQGAVNEQFF
DNA: TGTGCCAGCAGCGTAGAGGGTCAGGGGGCGGTGAATGAGCAGTTCTTC

size: NA
D: TRBD1
J: TRBJ2-1
V: TRBV18
CDR3: CASSPLRDRGYNEQFF
DNA: TGTGCCAGCTCACCCTTAAGGGACAGGGGGTACAATGAGCAGTTCTTC

size: few
D: NA
J: TRBJ2-7
V: TRBV5-1
CDR3: CASSWASFYEQYF
DNA: TGCGCCAGCAGCTGGGCCTCCTTCTACGAGCAGTACTTC

size: NA
D: TRBD1
J: TRBJ1-1
V: TRBV7-9
CDR3: CWVGGRQGLNTEAFF
DNA: TGTTGGGTCGGGGGCCGACAGGGACTGAACACTGAAGCTTTCTTT

size: NA
D: NA
J: TRBJ1-2
V: TRBV5-1
CDR3: CASSRETVNYVGYTF
DNA: TGCGCCAGCAGCCGTGAGACGGTGAACTATGTCGGCTACACCTTC

size: NA
D: NA
J: TRBJ1-2
V: TRBV4-3
CDR3: CASSQDWNYGYTF
DNA: TGCGCCAGCAGCCAAGATTGGAACTATGGCTACACCTTC

size: NA
D: NA
J: TRBJ2-1
V: TRBV20-1
CDR3: CSASVGSLGNEQFF
DNA: TGCAGTGCTAGTGTCGGGAGTTTAGGAAATGAGCAGTTCTTC

size: few
D: NA
J: TRBJ2-5
V: TRBV10-3
CDR3: CATSKREAETQYF
DNA: TGTGCCACCAGTAAGAGGGAGGCGGAGACCCAGTACTTC

size: NA
D: NA
J: TRBJ2-5
V: TRBV3-1
CDR3: CASSQDPGAETQYF
DNA: TGTGCCAGCAGCCAAGATCCAGGAGCGGAGACCCAGTACTTC

size: few
D: NA
J: TRBJ1-3
V: TRBV12-5
CDR3: CASGLVGNTIYF
DNA: TGTGCTAGTGGTTTGGTCGGAAACACCATATATTTT

size: NA
D: TRBD2
J: TRBJ2-2
V: TRBV28
CDR3: CASSRLAGGLGGELFF
DNA: TGTGCCAGCAGCCGACTAGCGGGAGGGCTCGGCGGGGAGCTGTTTTTT

size: few
D: NA
J: TRBJ1-1
V: TRBV25-1
CDR3: CASSDTWETEAFF
DNA: TGTGCCAGCAGTGATACTTGGGAAACTGAAGCTTTCTTT

size: NA
D: TRBD1
J: TRBJ2-5
V: TRBV5-1
CDR3: CASSLQGAQDETQYF
DNA: TGCGCCAGCAGCTTGCAGGGGGCGCAGGATGAGACCCAGTACTTC

size: few
D: NA
J: TRBJ1-1
V: TRBV19
CDR3: CASSPWGGAPNTEAFF
DNA: TGTGCCAGTAGCCCCTGGGGGGGCGCACCGAACACTGAAGCTTTCTTT

size: NA
D: NA
J: TRBJ2-2
V: TRBV7-9
CDR3: CAGLGRRTGELFF
DNA: TGTGCCGGTTTGGGTCGGAGAACCGGGGAGCTGTTTTTT

size: few
D: NA
J: TRBJ1-1
V: TRBV12-3/TRBV12-4
CDR3: CASSPRRGPAAFF
DNA: TGTGCCAGCAGTCCAAGACGGGGCCCCGCCGCTTTCTTT

size: few
D: NA
J: TRBJ2-2
V: TRBV3-1
CDR3: CASSQGRVAGELFF
DNA: TGTGCCAGCAGCCAAGGCAGGGTTGCCGGGGAGCTGTTTTTT

size: few
D: NA
J: TRBJ2-1
V: TRBV9
CDR3: CASRAGDEQFF
DNA: TGTGCCAGCAGGGCGGGTGATGAGCAGTTCTTC

size: few
D: TRBD1
J: TRBJ2-5
V: TRBV12-3/TRBV12-4
CDR3: CASSPGQGTSATQYF
DNA: TGTGCCAGCAGTCCGGGACAGGGGACTTCGGCGACCCAGTACTTC